The entry below describes one T cell receptor (beta chain). V was trimmed by 5 bases and J by 3 bases, leaving 18 bases between them. Germline CDR1 SGHNT, CDR2 YYREEE (reference sequence). The CDR3 contains 15 residues. This sample was taken from a study of shared clonotypes between healthy human individuals. Clones were sequenced by immunoSEQ multiplex PCR, and TCRdb holds only the in-frame ones, with some missing. The data show a few million clones, with 90% to 95% seen just once and 0.39% held by the top ten. The chain links TRBV5-4 to TRBJ2-7; D is tentatively TRBD1 or TRBD2 (5 bases each). The sequencing input was naive CD4+ T cells from PBMCs. The subset was: CD45RA+ positively selected. This clonotype was obtained from a man between 18 and 29 years old in good health. Some clones in this sample may be carry-over from other donors' samples. CDR3 coding DNA: TGTGCCAGCAGTCCGACTAAGGGGAGTTTCTACGAGCAGTACTTC. Protein: CASSPTKGSFYEQYF.